A selection of T cell receptor beta chains follows, all from one sample in a study of blood T cells in healthy people across ages. TCRdb used MiXCR to reprocess the 5' RACE reads, holding one entry per CDR3 protein. Counted here are around 1,600,000 distinct CDR3 sequences, approximately 43% occurring once; the ten biggest clones make up over 3.5%. The sample taken for sequencing was blood. The source of these receptors is a woman between 18 and 29 years old in good health. CDR3s include the opening cysteine and the closing phenylalanine or tryptophan. Each record gives: D gene, J gene, clone size, V gene, CDR3 protein, CDR3 DNA. A D gene is named only where the DNA matches it firmly. Size values are once, few and many counts, or a class for expanded clones, and some rows have none.

d_call: .
j_call: TRBJ2-7
clone_size: .
v_call: TRBV5-6
cdr3_aa: CASSLEGHMPRAYEQYF
cdr3_nt: TGTGCCAGCAGCTTGGAGGGCCACATGCCAAGGGCCTACGAGCAGTACTTC

d_call: .
j_call: TRBJ2-7
clone_size: .
v_call: TRBV6-2/TRBV6-3
cdr3_aa: CASSLQVGAYEQYF
cdr3_nt: TGTGCCAGCAGTTTACAGGTTGGGGCTTACGAGCAGTACTTC

d_call: .
j_call: TRBJ2-3
clone_size: .
v_call: TRBV4-3
cdr3_aa: CASSRIPGLNTDTQYF
cdr3_nt: TGCGCCAGCAGCCGAATACCGGGACTTAACACAGATACGCAGTATTTT

d_call: TRBD1
j_call: TRBJ1-4
clone_size: .
v_call: TRBV6-2/TRBV6-3
cdr3_aa: CASRDDRGNRREKLFF
cdr3_nt: TGTGCCAGCAGAGACGACAGGGGTAATCGGCGTGAAAAACTGTTTTTT

d_call: .
j_call: TRBJ2-5
clone_size: .
v_call: TRBV15
cdr3_aa: CATSRVRSDEETQYF
cdr3_nt: TGTGCCACCAGCAGAGTCCGTTCAGATGAAGAGACCCAGTACTTC

d_call: TRBD2
j_call: TRBJ2-1
clone_size: .
v_call: TRBV7-2
cdr3_aa: CASSSASGTGYNEQFF
cdr3_nt: TGTGCCAGCAGCTCAGCTAGCGGCACTGGATACAATGAGCAGTTCTTC

d_call: .
j_call: TRBJ1-2
clone_size: many
v_call: TRBV28
cdr3_aa: CASSLVNYGYTF
cdr3_nt: TGTGCCAGCAGCTTAGTTAACTATGGCTACACCTTC

d_call: .
j_call: TRBJ2-3
clone_size: .
v_call: TRBV5-1
cdr3_aa: CASSLEVSAHGPTADTQYF
cdr3_nt: TGCGCCAGCAGCTTGGAGGTTTCGGCCCATGGGCCGACGGCAGATACGCAGTATTTT

d_call: .
j_call: TRBJ2-1
clone_size: .
v_call: TRBV29-1
cdr3_aa: CSLGQPLGGEQFF
cdr3_nt: TGCAGCCTTGGACAGCCTTTGGGCGGTGAGCAGTTCTTC

d_call: .
j_call: TRBJ2-7
clone_size: .
v_call: TRBV9
cdr3_aa: CASSALSSYNEQYF
cdr3_nt: TGTGCCAGCAGCGCTTTGAGTTCCTACAATGAGCAGTACTTC

d_call: .
j_call: TRBJ2-7
clone_size: .
v_call: TRBV9
cdr3_aa: CASSVAGAEQYF
cdr3_nt: TGTGCCAGCAGCGTAGCTGGGGCCGAGCAGTACTTC

d_call: .
j_call: TRBJ2-7
clone_size: .
v_call: TRBV6-5
cdr3_aa: CASRQDSVEVNEQYF
cdr3_nt: TGTGCCAGCAGACAGGACAGCGTAGAAGTCAATGAGCAGTACTTC

d_call: TRBD2
j_call: TRBJ2-3
clone_size: .
v_call: TRBV7-2
cdr3_aa: CASSSPLLADTDTQYF
cdr3_nt: TGTGCCAGCAGCTCGCCCCTCCTAGCGGACACAGATACGCAGTATTTT

d_call: .
j_call: TRBJ1-1
clone_size: .
v_call: TRBV6-2/TRBV6-3
cdr3_aa: CASRGRGVNTEAFF
cdr3_nt: TGTGCCAGCAGGGGCAGGGGAGTGAACACTGAAGCTTTCTTT

d_call: .
j_call: TRBJ2-1
clone_size: once
v_call: TRBV20-1
cdr3_aa: CSAADSPTNEQFF
cdr3_nt: TGCAGTGCTGCCGATAGCCCGACCAATGAGCAGTTCTTC

d_call: TRBD1
j_call: TRBJ1-5
clone_size: .
v_call: TRBV20-1
cdr3_aa: CSARQSLRGQGEQPQHF
cdr3_nt: TGCAGTGCTAGACAAAGCCTGAGGGGACAGGGAGAACAGCCCCAGCATTTT

d_call: .
j_call: TRBJ1-2
clone_size: .
v_call: TRBV6-1
cdr3_aa: CASSEVTRGYTF
cdr3_nt: TGTGCCAGCAGTGAAGTTACGAGGGGCTACACCTTC

d_call: TRBD1
j_call: TRBJ1-1
clone_size: .
v_call: TRBV4-1
cdr3_aa: CASSQQDRGYLGTEAFF
cdr3_nt: TGCGCCAGCAGCCAACAGGACAGGGGTTATTTGGGCACTGAAGCTTTCTTT

d_call: TRBD2
j_call: TRBJ2-7
clone_size: few
v_call: TRBV12-3/TRBV12-4
cdr3_aa: CASSPGTINYEQYF
cdr3_nt: TGTGCCAGCAGCCCCGGGACTATCAACTACGAGCAGTACTTC

d_call: TRBD1
j_call: TRBJ2-7
clone_size: .
v_call: TRBV4-3
cdr3_aa: CASSHSGTGEYEQYF
cdr3_nt: TGCGCCAGCAGCCATTCCGGGACAGGAGAGTACGAGCAGTACTTC

d_call: .
j_call: TRBJ1-2
clone_size: few
v_call: TRBV20-1
cdr3_aa: CSATRDPAYGYTF
cdr3_nt: TGCAGTGCTACCCGGGACCCGGCCTATGGCTACACCTTC

d_call: TRBD1
j_call: TRBJ2-1
clone_size: .
v_call: TRBV3-1
cdr3_aa: CASSQVRDRQFF
cdr3_nt: TGTGCCAGCAGCCAAGTGAGGGACAGGCAGTTCTTC

d_call: .
j_call: TRBJ2-5
clone_size: many
v_call: TRBV3-1
cdr3_aa: CASSRLETQYF
cdr3_nt: TGTGCCAGCAGCCGTTTGGAGACCCAGTACTTC

d_call: .
j_call: TRBJ2-1
clone_size: once
v_call: TRBV9
cdr3_aa: CASSVVSANTHEQFF
cdr3_nt: TGTGCCAGCAGCGTAGTTAGCGCGAACACGCATGAGCAGTTCTTC

d_call: .
j_call: TRBJ1-2
clone_size: .
v_call: TRBV6-2/TRBV6-3
cdr3_aa: CASSLGGRPYGYTF
cdr3_nt: TGTGCCAGCAGCCTGGGGGGGAGACCCTATGGCTACACCTTC

d_call: .
j_call: TRBJ1-2
clone_size: .
v_call: TRBV4-3
cdr3_aa: CASSQDLKRRIYGYTF
cdr3_nt: TGCGCCAGCAGCCAAGATTTGAAGCGGCGGATCTATGGCTACACCTTC

d_call: TRBD1
j_call: TRBJ2-1
clone_size: .
v_call: TRBV7-2
cdr3_aa: CASSLEGTTGINEQFF
cdr3_nt: TGTGCCAGCAGCTTAGAGGGGACGACAGGGATCAATGAGCAGTTCTTC

d_call: .
j_call: TRBJ2-3
clone_size: .
v_call: TRBV6-2/TRBV6-3
cdr3_aa: CASSYSFDTRYF
cdr3_nt: TGTGCCAGCAGTTACTCGTTTGATACGCGGTATTTT

d_call: TRBD1
j_call: TRBJ1-1
clone_size: .
v_call: TRBV6-6
cdr3_aa: CASRKQGTEAFF
cdr3_nt: TGTGCCAGCAGGAAACAGGGGACGGAGGCTTTCTTT

d_call: .
j_call: TRBJ1-2
clone_size: .
v_call: TRBV7-2
cdr3_aa: CASSFDRANYGHTF
cdr3_nt: TGTGCCAGCAGCTTCGACAGAGCTAACTATGGCCACACCTTC

d_call: TRBD1
j_call: TRBJ2-7
clone_size: few
v_call: TRBV6-5
cdr3_aa: CASSYVAGGNYEQYF
cdr3_nt: TGTGCCAGCAGTTACGTGGCAGGGGGCAACTACGAGCAGTACTTC

d_call: .
j_call: TRBJ1-6
clone_size: few
v_call: TRBV2
cdr3_aa: CASSDAGGNSPLHF
cdr3_nt: TGTGCCAGCAGTGACGCGGGTGGGAATTCACCCCTCCACTTT

d_call: .
j_call: TRBJ1-5
clone_size: .
v_call: TRBV4-1
cdr3_aa: CASSQDIGPAPQHF
cdr3_nt: TGCGCCAGCAGCCAAGATATCGGGCCGGCCCCCCAGCATTTT

d_call: .
j_call: TRBJ1-6
clone_size: .
v_call: TRBV5-6
cdr3_aa: CASSYRVYNSPLHF
cdr3_nt: TGTGCCAGCAGCTACAGGGTCTATAATTCACCCCTCCACTTT